The rows below give T cell receptor beta chains drawn from one sample of a study of cytomegalovirus exposure and HLA in healthy donors. This table comes from immunoSEQ multiplex PCR, and its TCRdb copy is limited to in-frame clones, with some not included. In the table there are about 74,000 clones, approximately 94% of which are singletons. Sample: PBMCs. Every receptor here comes from a woman aged 18-35 years in good health and CMV-seropositive. CDR3s include the opening cysteine and the closing phenylalanine or tryptophan. A D gene is named only where the DNA matches it firmly. Part of the rows lack a size; the others show once, few, many or a class for expanded clones.

v_call,clone_size,j_call,d_call,cdr3_aa,cdr3_nt
TRBV27,-,TRBJ1-2,TRBD1,CASRKQGVLVGGYTF,TGTGCCAGCAGGAAACAGGGGGTTCTGGTGGGGGGCTACACCTTC
TRBV27,once,TRBJ2-1,TRBD2,CASSFQAGGPVEQFF,TGTGCCAGCAGTTTCCAAGCGGGAGGGCCAGTTGAGCAGTTCTTC
TRBV7-7,once,TRBJ2-3,-,CASSPRIQGDTQYF,TGTGCCAGCAGCCCCCGAATTCAGGGGGATACGCAGTATTTT
TRBV7-9,-,TRBJ1-1,TRBD1,CASSSDRMNTEAFF,TGTGCCAGCAGCTCGGACAGGATGAACACTGAAGCTTTCTTT
TRBV19,-,TRBJ2-7,-,CASSMSDGSYEQYF,TGTGCCAGTAGTATGAGTGACGGGTCCTACGAGCAGTACTTC
TRBV9,few,TRBJ2-2,TRBD1,CASSGLPGQGTGELFF,TGTGCCAGCAGCGGCTTACCGGGACAGGGCACCGGGGAGCTGTTTTTT
TRBV5-4,few,TRBJ2-2,TRBD1,CASSLQGAAGELFF,TGTGCCAGCAGCTTACAGGGGGCAGCCGGGGAGCTGTTTTTT
TRBV19,-,TRBJ1-1,-,CASSSQEGGWNTEAFF,TGTGCCAGTAGTTCACAGGAGGGTGGTTGGAACACTGAAGCTTTCTTT
TRBV10-3,-,TRBJ2-5,TRBD2,CAISDPSGGAQETQYF,TGTGCCATCAGTGACCCCAGCGGGGGGGCCCAAGAGACCCAGTACTTC
TRBV6-1,-,TRBJ1-3,TRBD1,CASSAGQGAGGNTIYF,TGTGCCAGCAGTGCCGGACAGGGGGCAGGTGGAAACACCATATATTTT
TRBV11-3,-,TRBJ1-6,-,CASSSGPVTSPLHF,TGTGCCAGCAGCTCTGGGCCGGTAACTTCACCCCTCCACTTT
TRBV6-5,-,TRBJ1-2,TRBD1,CASSYLPRDRDGYTF,TGTGCCAGCAGTTACCTTCCAAGGGACAGGGATGGCTACACCTTC
TRBV7-7,-,TRBJ2-3,TRBD2,CASSEAGLTDTQYF,TGTGCTAGCAGCGAAGCGGGACTTACAGATACGCAGTATTTT
TRBV18,-,TRBJ2-3,TRBD1,CASSPWTGDGTDTQYF,TGTGCCAGCTCACCGTGGACAGGGGATGGCACAGATACGCAGTATTTT
TRBV30,-,TRBJ2-1,TRBD2,CAWSRLAGGPSSYNEQFF,TGTGCCTGGAGTAGGTTAGCGGGAGGGCCCAGCTCCTACAATGAGCAGTTCTTC
TRBV2,-,TRBJ2-6,-,CASRGALRGANVLTF,TGTGCCAGCAGGGGGGCCCTGAGGGGGGCCAACGTCCTGACTTTC
TRBV4-3,-,TRBJ2-2,-,CASSQEDLKLVGTGELFF,TGCGCCAGCAGCCAAGAAGATCTGAAACTAGTAGGCACCGGGGAGCTGTTTTTT
TRBV14,once,TRBJ2-1,TRBD2,CASSPTSGRLHEQFF,TGTGCCAGCAGCCCGACTAGCGGGAGACTCCATGAGCAGTTCTTC
TRBV6-1,-,TRBJ1-2,-,CASSEMPSLAYGYTF,TGTGCCAGCAGTGAAATGCCCTCCTTGGCCTATGGCTACACCTTC
TRBV10-1,-,TRBJ2-7,TRBD2,CAISTSGGPPYEQYF,TGCGCCATCTCGACTAGCGGAGGACCTCCCTACGAGCAGTACTTC
TRBV5-1,-,TRBJ2-7,TRBD2,CASRFSAGVVYEQYF,TGCGCCAGCAGATTCTCTGCGGGGGTGGTCTACGAGCAGTACTTC
TRBV7-9,-,TRBJ2-1,-,CASSLGWSGRSYNEQFF,TGTGCCAGCAGCTTAGGATGGTCGGGGAGGTCCTACAATGAGCAGTTCTTC
TRBV6-5,-,TRBJ2-2,TRBD2,CASSLLAGGLGGELFF,TGTGCCAGCAGTTTACTAGCGGGGGGGCTGGGCGGGGAGCTGTTTTTT
TRBV5-6,-,TRBJ2-7,TRBD1,CASSFWTGTYEQYF,TGTGCCAGCAGCTTTTGGACAGGGACCTACGAGCAGTACTTC
TRBV12-5,once,TRBJ1-1,TRBD1,CASGLTTGGWGTEAFF,TGTGCTAGTGGTTTGACCACAGGGGGCTGGGGGACTGAAGCTTTCTTT
TRBV5-4,-,TRBJ1-2,TRBD1,CASSPGTGGGYTF,TGTGCCAGCAGCCCCGGGACAGGGGGTGGCTACACCTTC
TRBV11-3,-,TRBJ2-3,TRBD2,CASSFGMTSWVGDTQYF,TGTGCCAGCAGCTTTGGAATGACTAGCTGGGTTGGGGATACGCAGTATTTT
TRBV2,-,TRBJ1-2,-,CASSEGGIYYGYTF,TGTGCCAGCAGTGAGGGAGGGATATACTATGGCTACACCTTC
TRBV4-1,-,TRBJ1-2,TRBD1,CASSQPGQGFYGYTF,TGCGCCAGCAGCCAACCGGGACAGGGATTTTATGGCTACACCTTC
TRBV19,-,TRBJ2-5,-,CASRQQGGAETQYF,TGTGCCAGTAGACAACAGGGAGGGGCGGAGACCCAGTACTTC
TRBV5-6,-,TRBJ2-5,-,CASSLNSGAETQYF,TGTGCCAGCAGCTTAAATTCAGGCGCGGAGACCCAGTACTTC
TRBV14,few,TRBJ1-6,-,CASSQDEWGSLNSPLHF,TGTGCCAGCAGCCAAGATGAGTGGGGCAGTTTAAATTCACCCCTCCACTTT
TRBV6-1,medium-sized,TRBJ1-1,-,CASSEGPENTEAFF,TGTGCCAGCAGTGAAGGCCCAGAGAACACTGAAGCTTTCTTT
TRBV19,-,TRBJ1-2,-,CASTMGGNYGYTF,TGTGCCAGTACGATGGGGGGAAACTATGGCTACACCTTC